Presented here are 24 T cell receptor beta chains from one specimen sequenced in a study of control samples from healthy donors and cancer patients (dated by TCRdb to the early 2020s). Library creation used the immunoSEQ multiplex PCR assay. TCRdb re-hosts the immuneACCESS table, in-frame sequences only. Its copies lack some clones; in the studies checked, an unresolved V gene accounts for under half of them, and the cause for the rest is not known. The sample table records about 98,000 clones; around three quarters of these occur just once. Of the sample, 10% is held by the ten largest clones. The sample taken for sequencing was blood. Receptors originate from a woman aged 30 to 39 in good health.

This sequence joins TRBV10-3 and TRBJ1-2, with D hard to call. The germline V gene has CDR1 ENHRY and CDR2 SYGVKD. The V gene lost 1 base and the J gene lost 8 bases, with 17 bases spanning the gap. The CDR3 runs to 15 residues. CDR3 in DNA: TGTGCCATCAGTGAGTTGCGCGCCTCAGTCCAGGGCTACACCTTC. Translated, it gives CAISELRASVQGYTF.

This clone was counted between two and nine times. V is TRBV27 and J is TRBJ2-5; weak D call: TRBD1 (6 bases). CDR3 length: 15 amino acids. V was trimmed by 6 bases and J by 1 base, leaving 15 bases between them. Germline V gene sequence: CDR1 MNHEY, CDR2 SMNVEV (reference sequence). The CDR3 bases are TGTGCCAGCAGGTTTAGACAGGCAATCCAAGAGACCCAGTACTTC. Translation: CASRFRQAIQETQYF.

The genes are TRBV3-1 (or the pseudogene TRBV3-2) and TRBJ2-1; D unresolved. The CDR3 loop spans 19 amino acids. Per germline, CDR1 LGHDT and CDR2 YNNKEL (reference sequence). The V and J ends lost 0 bases and 4 bases respectively, with 22 bases between them. The DNA for the CDR3 is TGTGCCAGCAGCCAAGATACCAGACGTTGTATATGCTCATACAATGAGCAGTTCTTC. This sequence encodes CASSQDTRRCICSYNEQFF.

CDR3 region: CASSWDPNTGELFF. The CDR3 bases are TGTGCCAGCAGTTGGGACCCGAACACCGGGGAGCTGTTTTTT. The chain links TRBV6-6 to TRBJ2-2; D may correspond to TRBD1 or TRBD2 (5 bases each). The V end lost 4 bases, the J end lost 0 bases, and 6 bases lay between the germline ends. CDR1 and CDR2 (germline): MNHNY, SVGAGI (reference sequence). CDR3 length: 14 residues.

This chain connects TRBV10-2 to TRBJ1-6; unclear D gene. Germline V CDR1 and CDR2: WSHSY, SAAADI. Between the trimmed V and J ends, which lost 8 bases and 0 bases, there was a span of 5 bases. The CDR3 consists of 13 residues. The CDR3 region is CASSSSYNSPLHF. CDR3 coding DNA: TGCGCCAGCTCGAGCTCCTATAATTCACCCCTCCACTTT.

The chain is built from TRBV5-4 and TRBJ2-1; 7 positions agree with TRBD1. The length of the CDR3 is 13 residues. Per the germline V gene, CDR1 is SGHNT and CDR2 is YYREEE (reference sequence). V was clipped by 5 bases and J by 6 bases; unmatched bases: 5. The CDR3 region has the DNA TGTGCCAGCAGACCCGCAGGGGGCAATGAGCAGTTCTTC. Residues: CASRPAGGNEQFF.

The rearrangement joins TRBV5-3 to TRBJ2-7; D remains unclear. TRBV5-3 is placed among ORFs of uncertain function. The ends were cut back, 3 bases at V and 6 bases at J, with 10 bases in the middle. The CDR3 loop spans 12 amino acids. CDR3 in DNA: TGTGCCAGAAGCTCCCCCTGGACCGAGCAGTACTTC. This codes for CARSSPWTEQYF.

V and J are TRBV3-1 (or the pseudogene TRBV3-2) and TRBJ2-7; no firm D call. CDR1 and CDR2 from the germline V gene are LGHDT and YNNKEL (reference sequence). This CDR3 is built from 12 residues. The germline V and J ends were trimmed by 0 bases and 6 bases, with 6 bases remaining between them. CDR3 coding DNA: TGTGCCAGCAGCCAAGATTTTGGCGAGCAGTACTTC. This translates into CASSQDFGEQYF.

The rearrangement links TRBV5-5 to TRBJ2-1; possibly TRBD1 for D (6 bases). This CDR3 comprises 15 residues. The V end lost 0 bases, the J end lost 7 bases, and 14 bases lay between the germline ends. Germline CDR1 and CDR2: SGHKS and YYEKEE (reference sequence). CDR3 sequence reads: CASSLAQGSGNEQFF. The CDR3 nucleotides read TGTGCCAGCAGCTTGGCTCAGGGGTCTGGTAATGAGCAGTTCTTC. The whole variable domain, filled in from reference TRBV5-5 and TRBJ2-1, reads DAGVTQSPTHLIKTRGQQVTLRCSPISGHKSVSWYQQVLGQGPQFIFQYYEKEERGRGNFPDRFSARQFPNYSSELNVNALLLGDSALYLCASSLAQGSGNEQFFGPGTRLTVL.

This clone was counted between two and nine times. The chain uses TRBV6-1 and TRBJ1-2; a weak D match, TRBD1 (5 bases). CDR3 length equals 15 residues. Germline V gives CDR1 MNHNS, CDR2 SASEGT. Deletions cut 2 bases from V and 8 bases from J, with 18 bases between. CDR3 in amino acids: CASSEWAGQVAGYTF. CDR3 DNA: TGTGCCAGCAGTGAATGGGCAGGGCAGGTGGCAGGCTACACCTTC.

This clone was seen only a few times. The gene calls are TRBV29-1 and TRBJ2-2; TRBD1 agrees at 8 bases. With 6 bases clipped from V and 1 base from J, the junction kept 1 base outside the gene matches. The CDR3 is made up of 13 amino acids. Germline lookup yields CDR1 SQVTM and CDR2 ANQGSEA. The CDR3 here is CSVGTGNTGELFF. In DNA form, the CDR3 reads TGCAGCGTCGGGACAGGGAACACCGGGGAGCTGTTTTTT.

The J gene is TRBJ2-5, the V gene TRBV12-5, with D unresolved. Looked up from germline, CDR1 is LGHNT and CDR2 is FRNRAP. There are 15 residues in the CDR3. The ends were cut back, 4 bases at V and 0 bases at J, with 12 bases in the middle. The CDR3 region is CASGSPRTDQETQYF. CDR3 coding DNA: TGTGCTAGTGGTTCGCCCAGGACGGACCAAGAGACCCAGTACTTC. Supplemented by reference TRBV12-5 and TRBJ2-5, the full variable domain reads DARVTQTPRHKVTEMGQEVTMRCQPILGHNTVFWYRQTMMQGLELLAYFRNRAPLDDSGMPKDRFSAEMPDATLATLKIQPSEPRDSAVYFCASGSPRTDQETQYFGPGTRLLVL.

The chain joins TRBV7-9 to TRBJ2-3; D ambiguous. Trimming pared 5 bases from V and 2 bases from J, leaving 14 bases between. The length of the CDR3 is 15 residues. Looked up from germline, CDR1 is SEHNR and CDR2 is FQNEAQ (reference sequence). The CDR3 loop reads CASSTEQVDTDTQYF. DNA for the CDR3: TGTGCCAGCAGCACTGAGCAGGTCGACACAGATACGCAGTATTTT.

Only a few counts were recorded for this clone. The genes are TRBV30 and TRBJ2-4; D ambiguous. From germline, CDR1 is GTSNPN and CDR2 SVGIG (reference sequence). The V end was cut by 0 bases, the J end by 0 bases, with 9 bases between. This CDR3 is built from 15 residues. For the CDR3, the DNA is TGTGCCTGGAGTGTCCCTCGTATAGCCAAAAACATTCAGTACTTC. It translates to CAWSVPRIAKNIQYF. The full variable domain, rest sourced from reference TRBV30 and TRBJ2-4, is SQTIHQWPATLVQPVGSPLSLECTVEGTSNPNLYWYRQAAGRGLQLLFYSVGIGQISSEVPQNLSASRPQDRQFILSSKKLLLSDSGFYLCAWSVPRIAKNIQYFGAGTRLSVL.

This clone was recorded once. The V call is TRBV19, the J call TRBJ1-6; D is unresolved. The CDR3 is 14 residues long. Trimming stripped 7 bases from V and 8 bases from J, with 15 bases between. CDR1 and CDR2 (germline): LNHDA, SQIVND (reference sequence). In nucleotides, the CDR3 is TGTGCCAGTACCGCCAAGTCCAGAGATTCACCCCTCCACTTT. Amino acid sequence: CASTAKSRDSPLHF. Drawing the rest from reference TRBV19 and TRBJ1-6, the complete variable domain is DGGITQSPKYLFRKEGQNVTLSCEQNLNHDAMYWYRQDPGQGLRLIYYSQIVNDFQKGDIAEGYSVSREKKESFPLTVTSAQKNPTAFYLCASTAKSRDSPLHFGNGTRLTVT.

This clone was seen only a few times. This chain uses TRBV10-1 with TRBJ2-5; D uncertain. The CDR3 sequence is 15 residues long. V was clipped by 3 bases and J by 1 base, with 12 bases between them. Per the germline V gene, CDR1 is WNHNN and CDR2 is SYGVQD (reference sequence). The CDR3 sequence is CASSDGRALQETQYF. In DNA, the CDR3 is TGCGCCAGCAGTGACGGACGGGCCCTCCAAGAGACCCAGTACTTC.

The chain carries TRBV6-6 and TRBJ1-1; TRBD1 might be the D (6 bases). Trimming took off 6 bases at V and 1 base at J, with 12 bases between the two ends. Germline loops: CDR1 MNHNY, CDR2 SVGAGI (reference sequence). The CDR3 spans 14 residues. DNA for the CDR3: TGTGCCAGCAGGTCACAGGGTCCGAACACTGAAGCTTTCTTT. Protein: CASRSQGPNTEAFF.

The chain employs TRBV25-1 and TRBJ1-2; weak D call: TRBD1 (6 bases). Trimming took off 2 bases at V and 4 bases at J, with 14 bases between the two ends. Germline loops: CDR1 MGHDK, CDR2 SYGVNS. CDR3 length: 15 residues. The CDR3 nucleotides are TGTGCCAGCAGTGAAGCGGGGGCCAGGGGCTATGGCTACACCTTC. Translating gives CASSEAGARGYGYTF.

The chain links TRBV5-1 to TRBJ2-3; 10 bases agree with TRBD1. After removal of 2 bases from V and 6 bases from J, the junction contained 6 bases not matched to a gene. The CDR3 contains 15 residues. CDR1 and CDR2 from the germline V gene are SGHRS and YFSETQ. CDR3 bases: TGCGCCAGCAGCTTCGGGGGGACAGGGGATGATACGCAGTATTTT. Its protein product is CASSFGGTGDDTQYF.

The chain joins TRBV6-5 to TRBJ1-1; weak D call: TRBD1 (6 bases). Trimming cost V 0 bases and J 8 bases, with 10 bases left between them. The V gene's germline CDR1 is MNHEY and CDR2 SVGAGI. This CDR3 comprises 13 residues. The CDR3 DNA reads TGTGCCAGCAGTTACTCCCGGACAGTAGAAGCTTTCTTT. Translated: CASSYSRTVEAFF.

This chain joins TRBV29-1 and TRBJ2-1, with 8 bases matching TRBD1. V lost 7 bases to trimming and J lost 6 bases; unmatched junction nucleotides: 8. This CDR3 has 13 residues. The germline V gene encodes CDR1 SQVTM and CDR2 ANQGSEA. The CDR3, as DNA: TGCAGCGCAATACAGGGACAGGTCAATGAGCAGTTCTTC. Amino acid sequence: CSAIQGQVNEQFF.

This sequence joins TRBV19 and TRBJ2-3, with 8 nucleotides matching TRBD1. Germline V gene sequence: CDR1 LNHDA, CDR2 SQIVND (reference sequence). This CDR3 region has 11 residues. Germline trimming cut 8 bases from V and 6 bases from J; bases unmatched to any gene: 1. CDR3 DNA sequence: TGTGCCAGTCGGACAGGGGATACGCAGTATTTT. Translating gives CASRTGDTQYF. The variable domain in full, with the rest retrieved from reference TRBV19 and TRBJ2-3, is DGGITQSPKYLFRKEGQNVTLSCEQNLNHDAMYWYRQDPGQGLRLIYYSQIVNDFQKGDIAEGYSVSREKKESFPLTVTSAQKNPTAFYLCASRTGDTQYFGPGTRLTVL.

V is TRBV6-5 and J is TRBJ1-1; D may be TRBD1 (5 bases). The CDR3 has 15 residues. Looked up from germline, CDR1 is MNHEY and CDR2 is SVGAGI. V was clipped by 7 bases and J by 2 bases, with 17 bases between them. CDR3 region: CASNIRVRANTEAFF. The CDR3 region has the DNA TGTGCCAGCAATATTAGGGTCAGGGCCAACACTGAAGCTTTCTTT.

By sample share, this clone is medium-sized (0.01 to 0.1%). The chain employs TRBV2 and TRBJ2-1; maybe TRBD2 (6 bases). Germline lookup yields CDR1 SNHLY and CDR2 FYNNEI. The CDR3 is 13 residues long. The ends were cut back, 5 bases at V and 4 bases at J, with 9 bases in the middle. The CDR3 here is CASSFGRYNEQFF. For the CDR3, the DNA is TGTGCCAGCAGTTTCGGGAGATACAATGAGCAGTTCTTC.